Each of the 27 T cell receptor beta chains below was sequenced from the same sample in a study of Ad26.COV2.S vaccination and SARS-CoV-2 variants. Stated treatment: some 20 received Ad26.COV2.S at low or high dose, single or two shots; roughly five received placebo; per-sample allocation not given. The study sampled participants on day 63 after the first vaccine or placebo injection. The protocol was immunoSEQ multiplex PCR, while the TCRdb copy is restricted to in-frame clones and leaves out a portion. The table records 350,000 to 500,000 clones, around nine tenths of them present only once. The sequencing used peripheral blood, collected in a trial of Ad26.COV2.S vaccine versus placebo. These receptor sequences come from a person aged 18 to 65 who received the Ad26.COV2.S COVID-19 vaccine or a placebo.

This clone was counted only a few times. V and J are TRBV5-1 and TRBJ2-1, with TRBD1 matching 7 bases. The J segment lost 7 bases and the V segment lost 1 base, leaving 14 bases of the junction unmatched. From germline, CDR1 is SGHRS and CDR2 YFSETQ. The CDR3 extends over 17 amino acids. CDR3 in DNA: TGCGCCAGCAGCTTGTTGTTTGGGGTGGGACAGCCTAATGAGCAGTTCTTC. Translated: CASSLLFGVGQPNEQFF.

The rearrangement uses TRBV6-5 and TRBJ1-2; 10 bases line up with TRBD1. Germline CDR1 and CDR2: MNHEY and SVGAGI. This CDR3 is 15 amino acids long. The junction had 13 bases not matched to a gene; V was cut back by 5 bases and J by 10 bases. CDR3 DNA sequence: TGTGCCAGCAGTCGCCTTCAACCGGGACAGGGGTACTACACCTTC. Translation gives CASSRLQPGQGYYTF.

V gene TRBV3-1 (or the pseudogene TRBV3-2) combines with J gene TRBJ1-1; tentative D call: TRBD1 (5 bases). The length of the CDR3 is 15 residues. Germline CDR1 reads LGHDT; CDR2 reads YNNKEL (reference sequence). Between the trimmed V and J ends, which lost 1 base and 0 bases, there was a span of 9 bases. The CDR3 reads CASSQGEGMNTEAFF. CDR3 nucleotide sequence: TGTGCCAGCAGCCAAGGGGAGGGGATGAACACTGAAGCTTTCTTT.

Concerning this clone itself: Other DNA sequences in this specimen translate into the identical CDR3. The chain carries TRBV7-3 and TRBJ2-7; TRBD1 might be the D (6 bases). CDR3 length: 13 amino acids. The V end was cut by 5 bases, the J end by 5 bases, with 13 bases between. The V gene's germline CDR1 is SGHTA and CDR2 FQGTGA. The CDR3 protein is CASSPTGGHEQYF. The CDR3 DNA is TGTGCCAGCAGCCCAACTGGGGGCCACGAGCAGTACTTC. Based on the CDR3 plus reference TRBV7-3 and TRBJ2-7, the full variable domain is GAGVSQTPSNKVTEKGKYVELRCDPISGHTALYWYRQSLGQGPEFLIYFQGTGAADDSGLPNDRFFAVRPEGSVSTLKIQRTERGDSAVYLCASSPTGGHEQYFGPGTRLTVT.

This chain uses TRBV6-5 with TRBJ1-3; 8 nucleotides align to TRBD1. With 2 bases clipped from V and 2 bases from J, the junction kept 2 bases outside the gene matches. This CDR3 is 15 amino acids long. In germline, CDR1 is MNHEY, CDR2 SVGAGI. The CDR3 here is CASSYADRAGNTIYF. Here the CDR3 DNA reads TGTGCCAGCAGTTACGCGGACAGGGCTGGAAACACCATATATTTT.

CDR3 DNA: TGTGCCAGCAGCCCGCGGACTTCTTTAACAGATACGCAGTATTTT. It codes for CASSPRTSLTDTQYF. The chain uses TRBV9 and TRBJ2-3, with D tentatively TRBD2 (5 bases). This CDR3 is built from 15 residues. Germline-derived CDR1 and CDR2 are SGDLS and YYNGEE. Trimming removed 4 bases at V and 3 bases at J, with 15 bases between.

The chain is built from TRBV9 and TRBJ2-6; the D call may be TRBD1 or TRBD2 (6 bases each). This CDR3 region has 17 residues. Trimming stripped 0 bases from V and 4 bases from J, with 14 bases between. CDR1 and CDR2 (germline): SGDLS, YYNGEE. The CDR3 DNA reads as TGTGCCAGCAGCGTAGGTTCCGGGGGCGCGGGGGCCAACGTCCTGACTTTC. Translating it yields CASSVGSGGAGANVLTF.

This clone showed up just once. The sample contains more than one DNA sequence encoding this CDR3. V and J are TRBV9 and TRBJ2-7; TRBD2 aligns across 14 bases. CDR1 is SGDLS, CDR2 YYNGEE, per germline. The CDR3 is 15 residues long. The V and J ends lost 0 bases and 5 bases, in that order; junction bases with no gene match: 1. The CDR3 loop reads CASSVGTSGRHEQYF. CDR3 DNA sequence: TGTGCCAGCAGCGTAGGGACTAGCGGGAGGCACGAGCAGTACTTC. The full variable domain, with the rest looked up from reference TRBV9 and TRBJ2-7, is DSGVTQTPKHLITATGQRVTLRCSPRSGDLSVYWYQQSLDQGLQFLIQYYNGEERAKGNILERFSAQQFPDLHSELNLSSLELGDSALYFCASSVGTSGRHEQYFGPGTRLTVT.

The chain has TRBV3-1 (or the pseudogene TRBV3-2) and TRBJ1-1; D call uncertain. V was clipped by 3 bases and J by 1 base, with 6 bases between them. CDR1 is LGHDT, CDR2 YNNKEL, per germline (reference sequence). The CDR3 length is 13 residues. The CDR3 nucleotides are TGTGCCAGCAGCCATGGGGAGAACACTGAAGCTTTCTTT. It codes for CASSHGENTEAFF.

This chain joins TRBV9 and TRBJ2-1, with 9 bases that match TRBD2. The length of the CDR3 is 18 residues. Germline V CDR1 and CDR2: SGDLS, YYNGEE. V lost 3 bases, J lost 0 bases, and 10 bases stayed unmatched. The CDR3 sequence is CASSGGAGGHSSYNEQFF. CDR3 DNA sequence: TGTGCCAGCAGCGGGGGAGCGGGAGGCCATAGCTCCTACAATGAGCAGTTCTTC.

For this clone: This sample includes further DNA sequences coding for the same CDR3. The gene calls are TRBV18 and TRBJ2-2; TRBD1 matches 8 bases. CDR1 and CDR2 from the germline V gene are KGHSH and LQKENI. V shed 3 bases and J 0 bases; nucleotides not matched to a gene: 0. This CDR3 comprises 15 residues. Here the CDR3 reads CASSPDRANTGELFF. The CDR3 region has the DNA TGTGCCAGCTCACCGGACAGGGCGAACACCGGGGAGCTGTTTTTT.

The chain carries TRBV12-5 and TRBJ1-6; D might be TRBD1 (6 bases). CDR3 length equals 16 residues. V lost 3 bases and J 7 bases, leaving 16 bases between the germline ends. CDR1 is LGHNT, CDR2 FRNRAP, per germline. The CDR3 sequence is CASGFLPGHINSPLHF. Written as DNA, the CDR3 is TGTGCTAGTGGTTTCTTGCCGGGACATATCAATTCACCCCTCCACTTT.

This chain links TRBV6-5 with TRBJ1-1; weak D call: TRBD1 (5 bases). Trimming took off 7 bases at V and 6 bases at J, with 21 bases between the two ends. Looked up from germline, CDR1 is MNHEY and CDR2 is SVGAGI. The CDR3 loop spans 15 amino acids. The CDR3: CASTPPPTGGSEAFF. The CDR3 DNA is TGTGCCAGCACCCCTCCCCCCACTGGGGGTTCTGAAGCTTTCTTT.

The chain couples TRBV5-8 to TRBJ1-1; tentatively, D is TRBD1 (6 bases). Trimming took off 6 bases at V and 0 bases at J, with 15 bases between the two ends. This CDR3 has 15 amino acids. Per the germline V gene, CDR1 is SGHTS and CDR2 is YDEGEE. CDR3 sequence (DNA): TGTGCCAGCACCACGAGGGGGACGGTGAACACTGAAGCTTTCTTT. Translating it yields CASTTRGTVNTEAFF. The variable domain in full, completed from reference TRBV5-8 and TRBJ1-1, reads EAGVTQSPTHLIKTRGQQATLRCSPISGHTSVYWYQQALGLGLQFLLWYDEGEERNRGNFPPRFSGRQFPNYSSELNVNALELEDSALYLCASTTRGTVNTEAFFGQGTRLTVV.

This clone showed up just once. This chain joins TRBV5-6 and TRBJ1-2; no clear D gene. Germline CDR1 and CDR2: SGHDT and YYEEEE. The CDR3 is 14 amino acids. The V and J ends lost 0 bases and 4 bases respectively, with 10 bases between them. Here the CDR3 reads CASSLGSISYGYTF. Here the CDR3 DNA reads TGTGCCAGCAGCTTGGGGAGCATCAGCTATGGCTACACCTTC.

CDR3 DNA: TGTGCCAGCAACGAAGGGGACAGGGGGGACACTGAAGCTTTCTTT. As protein: CASNEGDRGDTEAFF. The V gene is TRBV9, the J gene TRBJ1-1, with 11 bases fitting TRBD1. The CDR3 is 15 residues long. Germline V gene sequence: CDR1 SGDLS, CDR2 YYNGEE. J was trimmed by 3 bases and V by 6 bases; bases with no gene match: 7.

V usage is TRBV7-2 and J usage is TRBJ2-5; 7 nucleotides align to TRBD2. The CDR3 has 15 amino acids. J lost 2 bases, V lost 4 bases, and 7 bases had no gene match. CDR1 is SGHTA, CDR2 FQGNSA, per germline. CDR3 in amino acids: CASSSRLAVQETQYF. In DNA, the CDR3 is TGTGCCAGCAGCTCTCGGCTAGCGGTACAAGAGACCCAGTACTTC. Full variable domain (outside the CDR3, taken from reference TRBV7-2 and TRBJ2-5): GAGVSQSPSNKVTEKGKDVELRCDPISGHTALYWYRQSLGQGLEFLIYFQGNSAPDKSGLPSDRFSAERTGGSVSTLTIQRTQQEDSAVYLCASSSRLAVQETQYFGPGTRLLVL.

The chain uses TRBV7-9 and TRBJ2-1; 11 bases match TRBD2. V trimming: 2 bases; J trimming: 8 bases; junction bases outside the gene matches: 5. This CDR3 is built from 15 residues. Germline V gene sequence: CDR1 SEHNR, CDR2 FQNEAQ (reference sequence). CDR3: CASSLLAGGNDEQFF. Written as DNA, the CDR3 is TGTGCCAGCAGCTTACTAGCGGGAGGTAACGATGAGCAGTTCTTC.

This clone was detected a few times. The chain links TRBV25-1 to TRBJ2-2; D might be TRBD2 (5 bases). Deletions cut 7 bases from V and 1 base from J, with 7 bases between. CDR3 length: 13 residues. Germline values: CDR1 MGHDK, CDR2 SYGVNS. In DNA, the CDR3 is TGTGCCAGCAATAGCGTGAACACCGGGGAGCTGTTTTTT. This encodes CASNSVNTGELFF.

The CDR3 DNA sequence: TGTGCCAGCAGTTACCTCGCAGATCAGCCCCAGCATTTT. Its protein product is CASSYLADQPQHF. The rearrangement uses TRBV6-2 or TRBV6-3 and TRBJ1-5; D is undetermined. V lost 2 bases to trimming and J lost 5 bases, with 7 bases between them. The CDR3 has 13 residues. Germline CDR1 MNHEY, CDR2 SVGEGT.

The chain uses TRBV5-1 and TRBJ2-1; 12 nucleotides align to TRBD2. This CDR3 comprises 16 residues. Germline V gives CDR1 SGHRS, CDR2 YFSETQ. Trimming at V came to 2 bases and at J to 4 bases, leaving 4 bases not matched to a gene. CDR3 coding DNA: TGCGCCAGCAGCTTAGGACTAGCGGGAAATTACAATGAGCAGTTCTTC. It yields the protein CASSLGLAGNYNEQFF.

The chain links TRBV6-5 to TRBJ2-7, with a tentative D call TRBD1 (5 bases). V was clipped by 1 base and J by 0 bases, with 13 bases between them. The CDR3 has 16 amino acids. Germline-derived CDR1 and CDR2 are MNHEY and SVGAGI. CDR3 DNA sequence: TGTGCCAGCAGTTACTTTTCAGCAACAGGCTCCTACGAGCAGTACTTC. It encodes CASSYFSATGSYEQYF.

The chain employs TRBV7-2 and TRBJ2-5, with D possibly TRBD2 on 5 matching bases. This CDR3 is built from 13 residues. The V gene lost 3 bases and the J gene lost 5 bases, with 10 bases spanning the gap. Looked up from germline, CDR1 is SGHTA and CDR2 is FQGNSA. The CDR3 DNA follows: TGTGCCAGCAGCTTCCGAGGGCTTGAGACCCAGTACTTC. It is translated as CASSFRGLETQYF.

This chain joins TRBV4-3 and TRBJ2-3; possibly TRBD1 or TRBD2 for D (6 bases each). V lost 4 bases and J 0 bases, leaving 14 bases between the germline ends. Germline CDR1 is LGHNA and CDR2 is YSLEER. This CDR3 region has 16 residues. CDR3 residues: CASSLTGAGSTDTQYF. CDR3 coding DNA: TGCGCCAGCAGCCTAACGGGGGCGGGTAGCACAGATACGCAGTATTTT.

This chain joins TRBV9 and TRBJ1-4; no firm D call. Per the germline V gene, CDR1 is SGDLS and CDR2 is YYNGEE. This CDR3 comprises 13 residues. Trimming took off 4 bases at V and 4 bases at J, with 8 bases between the two ends. CDR3 residues: CASSRRDNEKLFF. The CDR3 coding sequence is TGTGCCAGCAGCCGACGGGATAATGAAAAACTGTTTTTT.

This rearrangement joins TRBV27 to TRBJ2-3; 7 bases agree with TRBD1. Germline values: CDR1 MNHEY, CDR2 SMNVEV (reference sequence). The junction had 11 bases not matched to a gene; V was cut back by 5 bases and J by 6 bases. CDR3 size: 15 residues. CDR3 coding DNA: TGTGCCAGCAGTCCAATACAGGGGTCGGCGGATACGCAGTATTTT. Its protein product is CASSPIQGSADTQYF.

The V and J genes are TRBV2 and TRBJ1-1; D unresolved. V lost 1 base to trimming and J lost 0 bases, with 9 bases between them. This CDR3 has 15 amino acids. From germline, CDR1 is SNHLY and CDR2 FYNNEI. DNA for the CDR3: TGTGCCAGCAGTGAAGGTTTGGCATTGAACACTGAAGCTTTCTTT. Translated: CASSEGLALNTEAFF.